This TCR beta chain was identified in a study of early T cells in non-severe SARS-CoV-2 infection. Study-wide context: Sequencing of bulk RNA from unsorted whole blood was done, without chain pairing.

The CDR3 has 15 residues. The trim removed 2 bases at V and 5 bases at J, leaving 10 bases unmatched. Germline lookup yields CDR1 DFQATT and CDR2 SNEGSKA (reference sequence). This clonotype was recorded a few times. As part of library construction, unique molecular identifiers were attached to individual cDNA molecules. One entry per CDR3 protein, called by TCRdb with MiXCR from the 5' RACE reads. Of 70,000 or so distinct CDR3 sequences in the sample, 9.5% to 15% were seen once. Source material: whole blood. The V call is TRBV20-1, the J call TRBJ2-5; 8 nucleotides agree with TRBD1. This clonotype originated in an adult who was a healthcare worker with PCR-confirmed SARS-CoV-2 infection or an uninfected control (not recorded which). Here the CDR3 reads CSARPPRGLGETQYF. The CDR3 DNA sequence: TGCAGTGCTAGACCTCCCAGGGGGCTCGGGGAGACCCAGTACTTC.